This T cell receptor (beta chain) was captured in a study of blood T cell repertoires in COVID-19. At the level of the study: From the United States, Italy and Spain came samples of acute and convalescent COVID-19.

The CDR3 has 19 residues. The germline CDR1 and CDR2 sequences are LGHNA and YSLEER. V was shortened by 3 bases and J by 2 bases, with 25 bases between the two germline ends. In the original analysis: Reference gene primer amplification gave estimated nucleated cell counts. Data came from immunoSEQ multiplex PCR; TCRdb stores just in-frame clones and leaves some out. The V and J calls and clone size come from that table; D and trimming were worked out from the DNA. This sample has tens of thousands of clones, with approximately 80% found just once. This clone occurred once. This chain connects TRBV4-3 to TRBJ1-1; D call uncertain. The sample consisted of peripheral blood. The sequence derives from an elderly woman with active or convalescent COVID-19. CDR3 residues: CASSQLSPVLTGSNTEAFF. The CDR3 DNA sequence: TGCGCCAGCAGCCAGCTATCCCCCGTCCTAACGGGGAGTAACACTGAAGCTTTCTTT.